This is a list of T cell receptor beta chains from one sample in a study of long-term antiretroviral therapy in people with HIV. Profiled with immunoSEQ multiplex PCR; TCRdb holds only in-frame clones, not every one. The sample carries about 11,000 clones, 76% recorded once. The source was unsorted PBMCs, collected at the start of antiretroviral therapy, before treatment. These receptors were collected from a man aged 30 to 39 with HIV. Both conserved end residues are part of each CDR3. The D gene is left open where the match is weak. Some rows have no size entry. The others give once, few or many, or a class for an expanded clone.

>NA|16|TRBV18|NA|TRBJ2-5
TGTGCCAGCTCACCCCCCTCGGGAAAGGAGAAATGGGAGCAGTACTTC
CASSPPSGKEKWEQYF
>NA|14|TRBV4-3|NA|TRBJ2-1
TGCGCCAGCAGCCCTCTGACCGCCGGCAATGAGCAGTTCTTC
CASSPLTAGNEQFF
>NA|13|TRBV2|TRBD1|TRBJ2-5
TGTGCCAGTGTGACAGGGTCCCAAGAGACCCAGTACTTC
CASVTGSQETQYF
>NA|15|TRBV7-2|TRBD2|TRBJ2-7
TGTGCCAGCAGCCAGGGACTAGCGGGTGGGTACGAGCAGTACTTC
CASSQGLAGGYEQYF
>once|13|TRBV6-6|NA|TRBJ2-5
TGTGCCAGCAGACCACAGGGTGAAGAGACCCAGTACTTC
CASRPQGEETQYF
>NA|17|TRBV7-2|TRBD2|TRBJ2-7
TGTGCCAGCAGCTTAGCGGAGATAGCGGGGGGGCCTGGGGAGCAGTACTTC
CASSLAEIAGGPGEQYF
>NA|15|TRBV19|TRBD2|TRBJ2-2
TGTGCCAGTAGCCCGCTAGCGGGGGGCACCGGGGAGCTGTTTTTT
CASSPLAGGTGELFF
>NA|15|TRBV15|NA|TRBJ1-4
TGTGCCACCAGCAGAGAAGGACAGCCTAATGAAAAACTGTTTTTT
CATSREGQPNEKLFF
>NA|12|TRBV29-1|NA|TRBJ2-1
TGCAGCGTTGAGAAGAGGGAGGCTGAGCAGTTCTTC
CSVEKREAEQFF
>NA|13|TRBV4-1|NA|TRBJ1-1
TGCGCCAGCACGGGCAGGGTGGGATCTGAAGCTTTCTTT
CASTGRVGSEAFF
>NA|14|TRBV11-2|NA|TRBJ2-1
TGTGCCAGCAGCCCCCCCAACCGCCTAGCGGAGCAGTTCTTC
CASSPPNRLAEQFF
>few|16|TRBV23-1|NA|TRBJ1-4
TGCGCCAGCAGTCAGAAAGCCCCGACCTTTAATGAAAAACTGTTTTTT
CASSQKAPTFNEKLFF
>NA|17|TRBV28|NA|TRBJ2-7
TGTGCCAGCTCGTTCACAGGACAGCGGATTTCGACCTACGAGCAGTACTTC
CASSFTGQRISTYEQYF
>NA|17|TRBV5-1|NA|TRBJ1-6
TGCGCCAGCAGCTTGGGTCAGGAGAGTTCCTATAATTCACCCCTCCACTTT
CASSLGQESSYNSPLHF
>NA|15|TRBV11-3|NA|TRBJ2-1
TGTGCCAGCAGCCCTGGACTCCGCGGGATCGATGAGCAGTTCTTC
CASSPGLRGIDEQFF
>once|18|TRBV30|TRBD1|TRBJ2-7
TGTGCCTGTTTTCGGACGGGACAGGGGCCATTCGGCTCCTACGAGCAGTACTTC
CACFRTGQGPFGSYEQYF
>NA|15|TRBV25-1|NA|TRBJ2-7
TGTGCCAGCAGTGAATATACGGGAGAGGGCCACGAGCAGTACTTC
CASSEYTGEGHEQYF
>few|12|TRBV27|NA|TRBJ2-3
TGTGCCAGCAGCACGGACTTAAACACGCAGTATTTT
CASSTDLNTQYF
>NA|15|TRBV7-9|NA|TRBJ1-1
TGTGCCAGCAGCCCAGCCCCTGGGATGAACACTGAAGCTTTCTTT
CASSPAPGMNTEAFF
>NA|17|TRBV2|NA|TRBJ2-2
TGTGCCAGCAGGGGGTTAAAGGGCGCGCCCTCCACCGGGGAGCTGTTTTTT
CASRGLKGAPSTGELFF